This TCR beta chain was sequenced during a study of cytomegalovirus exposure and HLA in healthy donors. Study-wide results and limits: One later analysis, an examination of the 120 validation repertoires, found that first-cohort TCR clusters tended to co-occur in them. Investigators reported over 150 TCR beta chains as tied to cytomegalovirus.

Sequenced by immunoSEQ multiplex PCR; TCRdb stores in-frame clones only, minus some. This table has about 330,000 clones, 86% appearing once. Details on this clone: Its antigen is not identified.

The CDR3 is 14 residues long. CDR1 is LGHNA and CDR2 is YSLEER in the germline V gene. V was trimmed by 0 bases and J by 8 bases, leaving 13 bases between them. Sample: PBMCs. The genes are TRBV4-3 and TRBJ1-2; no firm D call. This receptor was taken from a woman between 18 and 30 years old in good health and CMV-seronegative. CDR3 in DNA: TGCGCCAGCAGCCAAGATTTCCCGAGAACGGGCTACACCTTC. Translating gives CASSQDFPRTGYTF.